This TCR beta chain stems from a study of blood T cell repertoires in COVID-19. Study in general: Collection of acute and convalescent COVID-19 samples took place in the United States, Italy and Spain. Sample material is recorded as cDNA or gDNA derived from T cells, B-cell-depleted T cells, or PBMCs.

Per the germline V gene, CDR1 is LNHDA and CDR2 is SQIVND (reference sequence). Trimming took off 3 bases at V and 0 bases at J, with 5 bases between the two ends. The CDR3 runs 13 residues. In the original processing: It was from reference gene primer amplification that nucleated cell counts were estimated. TCRdb's copy holds only in-frame clones and misses some; the assay was immunoSEQ multiplex PCR. V and J calls and clone size follow that table, whereas D and trimming were derived from the DNA. The data show about 250,000 clones, roughly 90% seen once. This chain links TRBV19 with TRBJ1-2; D is uncertain. This clonotype was obtained from a woman in her 40s who had recovered from COVID-19. Specimen: peripheral blood. The CDR3 loop is CASSIQANYGYTF. In DNA form, the CDR3 reads TGTGCCAGTAGTATTCAGGCTAACTATGGCTACACCTTC.